The rows below give T cell receptor beta chains drawn from one sample of a study of cytomegalovirus exposure and HLA in healthy donors. The data were produced by immunoSEQ multiplex PCR, yet TCRdb's version contains in-frame clones alone and is incomplete. The sample has approximately 180,000 clones; more than 85% are singletons. The specimen sequenced was PBMCs. The receptors were gathered from a girl under three years old in good health and CMV-seronegative. CDR3s include the opening cysteine and the closing phenylalanine or tryptophan. The order of the fields is clone size, V gene, J gene, D gene, CDR3 length, CDR3 DNA, CDR3 protein. The D gene is left open where the match is weak. A clone size is listed for some rows: how often the clone was seen (once, few, many), or a class if it is expanded.

>few|TRBV7-9|TRBJ1-3|TRBD1|15
TGTGCCAGCAGCTTACCGGACAGGCGAGGAAACACCATATATTTT
CASSLPDRRGNTIYF
>NA|TRBV6-1|TRBJ2-7|NA|13
TGTGCCAGCAGTGGATGGCAGGGGGGCGAGCAGTACTTC
CASSGWQGGEQYF
>NA|TRBV20-1|TRBJ1-2|NA|11
TGCAGTGCTGACAACAGGGACGGCTACACCTTC
CSADNRDGYTF
>NA|TRBV2|TRBJ2-5|TRBD1|13
TGTGCCAGCAGTCCCCGGGACAGGGAGACCCAGTACTTC
CASSPRDRETQYF
>NA|TRBV5-1|TRBJ2-3|NA|16
TGCGCCAGCAGCTTGGTTCTGTCGCAGGCTTCAGATACGCAGTATTTT
CASSLVLSQASDTQYF
>NA|TRBV18|TRBJ1-2|NA|14
TGTGCCAGCTCACCGCTTGGCCTTAACTATGGCTACACCTTC
CASSPLGLNYGYTF
>few|TRBV9|TRBJ1-1|TRBD1|14
TGTGCCAGCAGCCAGGGGGCTGGGGACACTGAAGCTTTCTTT
CASSQGAGDTEAFF
>NA|TRBV27|TRBJ2-1|NA|14
TGTGCCAGCAGTTTATCACGGGGAAACAATGAGCAGTTCTTC
CASSLSRGNNEQFF
>NA|TRBV2|TRBJ1-5|NA|15
TGTGCCATACGAAGAATGGACAGCGACAATCAGCCCCAGCATTTT
CAIRRMDSDNQPQHF
>NA|TRBV6-6|TRBJ1-1|TRBD1|15
TGTGCCAGCACCCGGACAGGGGCTAAGAACACTGAAGCTTTCTTT
CASTRTGAKNTEAFF
>NA|TRBV7-2|TRBJ1-5|NA|13
TGTGCCAGCTCCGAAAACCCATCTAGTCCCCAGCATTTT
CASSENPSSPQHF
>NA|TRBV4-1|TRBJ2-3|TRBD2|17
TGCGCCAGCAGCCAAGGTCCTACTAGCGGGGCAACAGATACGCAGTATTTT
CASSQGPTSGATDTQYF
>once|TRBV4-1|TRBJ2-1|NA|15
TGCGCCAGCAGCCAAGATCTAGGGGGCTACAATGAGCAGTTCTTC
CASSQDLGGYNEQFF
>NA|TRBV20-1|TRBJ2-5|NA|11
TGCAGTGCTGACTACCAAGAGACCCAGTACTTC
CSADYQETQYF
>NA|TRBV5-1|TRBJ2-7|TRBD1|16
TGCGCCAGCAGCCTACAGACAGGGCTGGGAAGATACGAGCAGTACTTC
CASSLQTGLGRYEQYF
>NA|TRBV10-3|TRBJ1-1|TRBD1|16
TGTGCCATCAGTGAGTCGAGGACAGGATTGAACACTGAAGCTTTCTTT
CAISESRTGLNTEAFF
>NA|TRBV6-6|TRBJ2-1|NA|13
TGTGCCAGCATGCCCAGGGGATACAATGAGCAGTTCTTC
CASMPRGYNEQFF
>NA|TRBV4-3|TRBJ2-3|TRBD2|15
TGCGCCAGCAGCCAAGAGGGAGGGTACACAGATACGCAGTATTTT
CASSQEGGYTDTQYF
>NA|TRBV4-2|TRBJ1-1|NA|14
TGTGCCAGCAGCCTTGGGCAGGGAGGGACTGAAGCTTTCTTT
CASSLGQGGTEAFF
>NA|TRBV5-6|TRBJ1-6|NA|16
TGTGCCAGCAGCTTGGGGTGGAGCTCCTATAATTCACCCCTCCACTTT
CASSLGWSSYNSPLHF
>NA|TRBV19|TRBJ2-5|NA|16
TGTGCCAGTAGTATCAGTGCGGGGGCGGGCAAGAAGGACCAGTACTTC
CASSISAGAGKKDQYF
>NA|TRBV9|TRBJ2-1|TRBD2|18
TGTGCCAGCAGCGTAGGGACTAGCGGGAGAAGCTCCTACAATGAGCAGTTCTTC
CASSVGTSGRSSYNEQFF
>NA|TRBV18|TRBJ2-1|TRBD2|15
TGTGCCAGCTCCGTTCTAGCGGGAGGGCCCCGGGAGCAGTTCTTC
CASSVLAGGPREQFF
>NA|TRBV6-8|TRBJ1-3|NA|13
TGTGCCAGCACGTCAGGCTCTGGAAACACCATATATTTT
CASTSGSGNTIYF
>NA|TRBV14|TRBJ2-6|NA|17
TGTGCCAGCAGCCACTCCGCGGGGAGCCCTGGGGCCAACGTCCTGACTTTC
CASSHSAGSPGANVLTF
>NA|TRBV4-1|TRBJ2-7|NA|15
TGCGCCAGCAGCCTGCGGACTGGCGCTTCCTACGAGCAGCACTTC
CASSLRTGASYEQHF
>once|TRBV19|TRBJ1-5|NA|15
TGTGCCAGTAGTACGGACAGCCGGAGCAATCAGCCCCAGCATTTT
CASSTDSRSNQPQHF
>NA|TRBV11-1|TRBJ2-1|NA|16
TGTGCCAGCAGCCCCGGGGGTCACAGCTCCTACAATGAGCAGTTCTTC
CASSPGGHSSYNEQFF
>NA|TRBV7-8|TRBJ2-1|TRBD1|14
TGTGCCAGCAGCTCGTGGACAGGGTCCAGTGAGCAGTTCTTC
CASSSWTGSSEQFF
>NA|TRBV5-1|TRBJ2-7|TRBD1|14
TGCGCCAGCAGCCCGACAGGGGTGGGGTACGAGCAGTACTTC
CASSPTGVGYEQYF
>NA|TRBV5-1|TRBJ2-7|NA|14
TGCGCCAGCAGCGCCAGGGGTAGCTCCTACGAGCAGTACTTC
CASSARGSSYEQYF
>NA|TRBV7-9|TRBJ1-5|NA|16
TGTTCCAGCAGCTTAGCGGGAGGGGAAAGGAATCAGCCCCAGCATTTT
CSSSLAGGERNQPQHF
>few|TRBV4-3|TRBJ2-1|NA|18
TGCGCCAGCAGCCAAGACACGCTAGCTGGAGCCTCCTACAATGAGCAGTTCTTC
CASSQDTLAGASYNEQFF
>NA|TRBV27|TRBJ2-1|TRBD1|15
TGTGCCAGCAGCGAGACAGGGGTCTTATACAATGAGCAGTTCTTC
CASSETGVLYNEQFF
>once|TRBV2|TRBJ1-6|NA|13
TGTGCCAGCAGTGACAGTGATAATTCACCCCTCCACTTT
CASSDSDNSPLHF
>NA|TRBV9|TRBJ1-4|NA|16
TGTGCCAGCAGCGCCGCCCACAGTGTCGGTAATGAAAAACTGTTTTTT
CASSAAHSVGNEKLFF
>NA|TRBV6-6|TRBJ2-7|TRBD1|15
TGTGCCAGCAGCAACAGGGGAAACCCGTCCTACGAGCAGTACTTC
CASSNRGNPSYEQYF
>NA|TRBV5-4|TRBJ1-2|NA|12
TGTGCCAGCAGCTTTACAGGTTACGGCTACACCTTC
CASSFTGYGYTF
>NA|TRBV7-8|TRBJ2-5|TRBD2|16
TGTGCCAGCAGCTTGGGGAGCGGGGGGGCCGCAGAGACCCAGTACTTC
CASSLGSGGAAETQYF
>once|TRBV4-3|TRBJ2-5|NA|14
TGCGCCAGCAGCCAAGTTCGCGGACAAGAGACCCAGTACTTC
CASSQVRGQETQYF
>NA|TRBV4-2|TRBJ2-1|TRBD2|14
TGTGCCAGCAGCCAAGCGGGAGGGCCCAATGAGCAGTTCTTC
CASSQAGGPNEQFF
>few|TRBV7-6|TRBJ2-2|TRBD2|17
TGTGCCAGCATGTGGCTAGCGGGAGGGCCGGGCACCGGGGAGCTGTTTTTT
CASMWLAGGPGTGELFF
>NA|TRBV4-2|TRBJ1-5|NA|16
TGTGCCAGCAGCCGAGGATCGGGGGGAGGCAATCAGCCCCAGCATTTT
CASSRGSGGGNQPQHF
>NA|TRBV6-1|TRBJ1-2|NA|14
TGTGCCAGCAGTAATACACTGGGGGCGCTTGGCTACACCTTC
CASSNTLGALGYTF
>NA|TRBV30|TRBJ2-3|TRBD2|17
TGTGCCTGGAGTGAAACCCCTAGCGGGAGTCCCACAGATACGCAGTATTTT
CAWSETPSGSPTDTQYF
>NA|TRBV5-4|TRBJ2-1|TRBD2|15
TGTGCCAGCAGTATTTCGGGAGGGCCCAATAATGAGCAGTTCTTC
CASSISGGPNNEQFF
>NA|TRBV27|TRBJ2-1|TRBD2|18
TGTGCCAGCAGTTCCCCTCTGACTAGCGGGAGGGCCGGGAATGAGCAGTTCTTC
CASSSPLTSGRAGNEQFF
>NA|TRBV4-2|TRBJ2-5|TRBD2|17
TGTGCCAGCAGCCAATTTCTGAGCGGGGGGCCCCAAGAGACCCAGTACTTC
CASSQFLSGGPQETQYF
>NA|TRBV5-4|TRBJ2-1|TRBD1|15
TGTGCCAGCAGTAAGGGACAGGGGGGTCATAATGAGCAGTTCTTC
CASSKGQGGHNEQFF
>few|TRBV9|TRBJ2-3|NA|16
TGTGCCAGCAGCGTAGCCCCGGGAGAGGGCACAGATACGCAGTATTTT
CASSVAPGEGTDTQYF
>NA|TRBV25-1|TRBJ2-5|NA|15
TGTGCCAGCAGTGAATATAGGGGGTATCGCGAGACCCAGTACTTC
CASSEYRGYRETQYF
>NA|TRBV5-4|TRBJ2-7|TRBD2|16
TGCGCCAGCAGCCAAGATGCTAGCGGGAAAACCTACGAGCAGTACTTC
CASSQDASGKTYEQYF
>NA|TRBV27|TRBJ2-2|TRBD2|16
TGTGCCAGCCGCGTTATGGCGGGAGGGTCGGACGGGGAGCTGTTTTTT
CASRVMAGGSDGELFF